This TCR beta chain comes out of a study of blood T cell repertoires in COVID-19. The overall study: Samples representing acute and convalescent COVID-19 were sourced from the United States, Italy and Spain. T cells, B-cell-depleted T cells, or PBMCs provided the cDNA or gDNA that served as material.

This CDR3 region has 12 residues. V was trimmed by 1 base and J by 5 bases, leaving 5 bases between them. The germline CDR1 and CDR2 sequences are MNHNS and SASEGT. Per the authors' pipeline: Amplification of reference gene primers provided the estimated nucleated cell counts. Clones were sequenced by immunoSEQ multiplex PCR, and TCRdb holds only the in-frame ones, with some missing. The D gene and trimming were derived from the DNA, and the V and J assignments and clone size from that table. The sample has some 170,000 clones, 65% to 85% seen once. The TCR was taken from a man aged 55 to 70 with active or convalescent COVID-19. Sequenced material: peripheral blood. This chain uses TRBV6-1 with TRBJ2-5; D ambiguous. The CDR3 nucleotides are TGTGCCAGCAGTGAAGACGGGGAGACCCAGTACTTC. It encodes CASSEDGETQYF.